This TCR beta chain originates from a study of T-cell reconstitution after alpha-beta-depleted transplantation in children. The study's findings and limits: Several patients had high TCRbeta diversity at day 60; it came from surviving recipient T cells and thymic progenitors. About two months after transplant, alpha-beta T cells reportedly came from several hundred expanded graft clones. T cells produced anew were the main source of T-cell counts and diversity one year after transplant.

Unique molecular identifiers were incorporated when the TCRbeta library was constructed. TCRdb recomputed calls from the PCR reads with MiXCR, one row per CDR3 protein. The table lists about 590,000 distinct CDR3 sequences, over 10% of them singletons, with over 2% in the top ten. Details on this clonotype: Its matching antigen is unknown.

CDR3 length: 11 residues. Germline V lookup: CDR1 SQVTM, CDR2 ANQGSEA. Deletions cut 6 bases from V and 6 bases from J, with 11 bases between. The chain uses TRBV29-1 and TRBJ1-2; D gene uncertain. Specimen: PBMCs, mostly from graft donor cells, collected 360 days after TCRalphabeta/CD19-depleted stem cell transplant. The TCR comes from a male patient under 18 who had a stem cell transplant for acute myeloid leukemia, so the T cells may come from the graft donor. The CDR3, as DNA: TGCAGCGTCGATCCTAGGGATGGCTACACCTTC. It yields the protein CSVDPRDGYTF.